The 2 T cell receptor beta chains below were found in one sample sequenced in a study of T cell repertoires in cytomegalovirus infection. TCRdb ran MiXCR on the reads and lists one entry per CDR3 protein. The sample has 90,000 to 110,000 distinct CDR3 sequences, about 30% seen once; the top ten hold roughly 81%. Their antigens remain unidentified. Sequencing used CD8+ T cells from cultured PBMCs, obtained from culture after CMV antigen stimulation. Receptors originate from a human donor in good health (CMV status not recorded). Some clones in this sample may be carry-over from other donors' samples.

V and J are TRBV28 and TRBJ2-7; 14 bases match TRBD2. The CDR3 consists of 17 residues. The V segment lost 5 bases and the J segment 4 bases; nucleotides outside the gene matches: 10. Per germline, CDR1 MDHEN and CDR2 SYDVKM. CDR3 sequence: CASSAGLAGDSGYEQYF. The CDR3 DNA reads as TGTGCCAGCAGTGCGGGACTAGCGGGGGACTCCGGTTACGAGCAGTACTTC.

The V call is TRBV12-5, the J call TRBJ2-1; D gene unclear. CDR1 is LGHNT, CDR2 FRNRAP, per germline. V lost 2 bases to trimming and J lost 4 bases, with 3 bases between them. This CDR3 region has 12 residues. Here the CDR3 reads CASGLNYNEQFF. Here the CDR3 DNA reads TGTGCTAGTGGTTTGAATTACAATGAGCAGTTCTTC.